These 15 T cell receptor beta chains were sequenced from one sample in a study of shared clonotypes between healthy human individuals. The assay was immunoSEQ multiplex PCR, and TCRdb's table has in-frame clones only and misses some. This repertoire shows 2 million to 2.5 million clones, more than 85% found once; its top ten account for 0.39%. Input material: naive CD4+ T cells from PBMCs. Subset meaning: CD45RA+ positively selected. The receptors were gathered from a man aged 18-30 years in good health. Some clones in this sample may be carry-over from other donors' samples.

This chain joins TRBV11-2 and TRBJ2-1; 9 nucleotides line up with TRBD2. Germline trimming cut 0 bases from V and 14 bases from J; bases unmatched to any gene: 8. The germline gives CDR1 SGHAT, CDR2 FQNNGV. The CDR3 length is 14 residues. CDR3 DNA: TGTGCCAGCAGCTTAGATCGGCTAGCGGGAAGTAAGTTCTTC. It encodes CASSLDRLAGSKFF. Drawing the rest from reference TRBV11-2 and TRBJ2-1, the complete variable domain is EAGVAQSPRYKIIEKRQSVAFWCNPISGHATLYWYQQILGQGPKLLIQFQNNGVVDDSQLPKDRFSAERLKGVDSTLKIQPAKLEDSAVYLCASSLDRLAGSKFFGPGTRLTVL.

In DNA form, the CDR3 reads TGCAGCGTTGTTCAGGGGGGAGAGACCCAGTACTTC. This codes for CSVVQGGETQYF. The gene calls are TRBV29-1 and TRBJ2-5; possible D gene TRBD1, 7 bases. The CDR3 extends over 12 amino acids. Germline values: CDR1 SQVTM, CDR2 ANQGSEA. V was trimmed by 4 bases and J by 4 bases, leaving 10 bases between them.

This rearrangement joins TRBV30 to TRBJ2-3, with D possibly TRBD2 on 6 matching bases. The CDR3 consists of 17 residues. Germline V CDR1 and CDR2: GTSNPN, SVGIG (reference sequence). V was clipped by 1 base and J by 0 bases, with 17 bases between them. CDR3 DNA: TGTGCCTGGAGTGAGGGGCTAGCGAGTTCTAGCACAGATACGCAGTATTTT. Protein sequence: CAWSEGLASSSTDTQYF.

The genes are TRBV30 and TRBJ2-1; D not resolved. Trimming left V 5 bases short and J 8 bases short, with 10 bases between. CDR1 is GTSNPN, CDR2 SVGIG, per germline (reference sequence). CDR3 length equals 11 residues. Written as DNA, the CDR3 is TGTGCCTGGCTCATCGCCGATGAGCAGTTCTTC. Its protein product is CAWLIADEQFF.

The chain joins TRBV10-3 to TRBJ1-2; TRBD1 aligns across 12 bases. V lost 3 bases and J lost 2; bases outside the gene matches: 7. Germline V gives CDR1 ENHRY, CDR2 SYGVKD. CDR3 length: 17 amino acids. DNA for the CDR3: TGTGCCATCAGTGAAACCGGGACAGGGGGCGAGAACTATGGCTACACCTTC. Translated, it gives CAISETGTGGENYGYTF.

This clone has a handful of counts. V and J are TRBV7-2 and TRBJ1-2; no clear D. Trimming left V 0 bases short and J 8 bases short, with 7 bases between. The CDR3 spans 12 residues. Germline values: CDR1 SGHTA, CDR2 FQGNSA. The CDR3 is CASSLALRGYTF. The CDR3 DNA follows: TGTGCCAGCAGCTTAGCGCTTAGGGGCTACACCTTC.

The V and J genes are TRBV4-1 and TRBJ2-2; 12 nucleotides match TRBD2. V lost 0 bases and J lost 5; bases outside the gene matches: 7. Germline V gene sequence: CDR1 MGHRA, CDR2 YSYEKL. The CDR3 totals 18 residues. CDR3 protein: CASSQETSGRGKTGELFF. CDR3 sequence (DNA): TGCGCCAGCAGCCAAGAGACTAGCGGGAGAGGAAAAACCGGGGAGCTGTTTTTT.

CDR3: CAISLGTGNYGYTF. The CDR3 DNA follows: TGTGCCATCAGTTTAGGGACAGGGAACTATGGCTACACCTTC. The chain links TRBV10-3 to TRBJ1-2, with 9 bases matching TRBD1. The junction had 3 bases not matched to a gene; V was cut back by 5 bases and J by 2 bases. The CDR3 has 14 residues. CDR1 is ENHRY and CDR2 is SYGVKD in the germline V gene.

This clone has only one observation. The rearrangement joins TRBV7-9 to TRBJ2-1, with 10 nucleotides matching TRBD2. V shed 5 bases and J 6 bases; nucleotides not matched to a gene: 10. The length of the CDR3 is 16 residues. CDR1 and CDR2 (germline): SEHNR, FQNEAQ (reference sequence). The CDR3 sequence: CASSRLSGRATNEQFF. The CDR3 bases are TGTGCCAGCAGCCGACTGAGCGGGAGGGCCACCAATGAGCAGTTCTTC.

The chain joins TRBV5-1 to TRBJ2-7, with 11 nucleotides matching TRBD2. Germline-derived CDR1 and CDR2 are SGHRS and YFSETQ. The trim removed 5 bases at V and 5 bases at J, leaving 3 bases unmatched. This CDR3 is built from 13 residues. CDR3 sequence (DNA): TGCGCCAGCAGACTAGCGGGAGTTAACGAGCAGTACTTC. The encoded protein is CASRLAGVNEQYF.

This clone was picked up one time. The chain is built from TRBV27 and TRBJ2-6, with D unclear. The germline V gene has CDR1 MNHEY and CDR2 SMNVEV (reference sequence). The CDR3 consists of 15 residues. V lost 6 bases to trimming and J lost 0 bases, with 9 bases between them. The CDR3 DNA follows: TGTGCCAGCAGCGGTACGTACTCTGGGGCCAACGTCCTGACTTTC. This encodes CASSGTYSGANVLTF.

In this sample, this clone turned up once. The CDR3 bases are TGTGCCAGCACCCTCTCCGGGCTTATGGGGGAGCAGTACTTC. It codes for CASTLSGLMGEQYF. The chain uses TRBV6-6 and TRBJ2-7; no clear D gene. Trimming left V 7 bases short and J 7 bases short, with 20 bases between. In germline, CDR1 is MNHNY, CDR2 SVGAGI (reference sequence). The CDR3 contains 14 residues.

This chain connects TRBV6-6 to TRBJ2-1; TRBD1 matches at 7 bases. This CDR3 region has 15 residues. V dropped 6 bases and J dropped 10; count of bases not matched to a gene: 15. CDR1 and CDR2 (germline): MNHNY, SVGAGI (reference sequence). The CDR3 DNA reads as TGTGCCAGCAGCGACAGGGTGATGGGTCCGGGAGAGCAGTTCTTC. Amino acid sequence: CASSDRVMGPGEQFF.

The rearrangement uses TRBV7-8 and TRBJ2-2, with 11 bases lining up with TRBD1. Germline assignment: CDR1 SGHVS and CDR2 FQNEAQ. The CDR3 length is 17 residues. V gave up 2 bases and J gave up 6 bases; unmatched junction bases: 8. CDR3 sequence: CASSLRLPGQGAGELFF. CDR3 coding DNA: TGTGCCAGCAGCTTAAGGTTGCCGGGACAGGGGGCCGGGGAGCTGTTTTTT.

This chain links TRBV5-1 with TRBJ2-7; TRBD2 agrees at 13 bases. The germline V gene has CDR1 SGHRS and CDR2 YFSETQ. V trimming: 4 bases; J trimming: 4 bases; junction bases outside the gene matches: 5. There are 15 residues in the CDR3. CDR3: CASSNGTSGIYEQYF. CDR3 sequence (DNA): TGCGCCAGCAGCAACGGGACTAGCGGGATTTACGAGCAGTACTTC.